This T cell receptor beta chain was retrieved from a study of blood T cell repertoires in COVID-19 (dated by TCRdb to 2018 to 2021). About the full investigation: The collaborator samples originated in the United States, Italy and Spain and spanned the acute and convalescent phases of COVID-19. The prospective study material was composed of cDNA or gDNA derived from T cells, B-cell-depleted T cells, or PBMCs. Deeply sampled blood TCRbeta repertoires from subjects exposed to, actively infected with, or recovered from COVID-19 were included in the dataset. The repertoires were released in a freely available public database intended as a resource for research on the immune response to SARS-CoV-2. The samples were drawn from two sources: the first 160 participants of the ongoing ImmuneRACE study, and fewer than 1,500 subjects contributed by 6 global collaborators. Nearly every sample came with metadata listing a de-identified subject ID, COVID-19 status, age in years and sex. Where available, HLA class I and class II types were taken from metadata supplied by the sample provider and were not determined by assay-based typing.

Study-level results and caveats: How much clinical and demographic metadata was included differed by source and by participant, and the metadata was provided uncurated.

The immunoSEQ Assay, a bias-controlled multiplex PCR, was used to amplify TCRbeta CDR3 regions from genomic DNA. Per the authors' processing: Within the assay, amplification of reference gene primers was used to estimate how many nucleated cells each sample contained. Sequence reads were collapsed and filtered to measure the absolute abundance of every unique TCRbeta CDR3 rearrangement. For each sample, productive Simpson clonality was calculated by taking the square root of Simpson's diversity index across productive rearrangements. Imported from immuneACCESS, the table was reduced by TCRdb to in-frame sequences with V and J called. These copies leave out some clones; in studies compared against another copy, an unresolved V gene accounts for under half, and the cause of the remainder is not known. V, J and clone size are those of that table, while D and trimming were read from the DNA. In this sample the table shows about 20,000 clones, 79% of which occur a single time. The top ten hold about 61% of the sample.

Whole blood was collected in K2EDTA tubes by collaborating institutions according to the institutions' own protocols. For TCRbeta analysis, collaborators shipped samples as frozen whole blood, isolated PBMCs, or DNA extracted from either of those sample types. Comment on this clone: Its cognate antigen has yet to be identified. No much larger clone is present one base from it, and per-base qualities are unavailable.

From V the trimming removes 5 bases and from J it removes 4 bases, while the gene matches leave 6 bases of the junction unaccounted for. From the cysteine through the phenylalanine, the CDR3 covers 14 amino acids. Only the CDR3 portion is preserved as DNA: 42 bases, with reading frame beginning at the first base. According to the germline V gene, CDR1 reads MDHEN and CDR2 reads SYDVKM. The receptor chain draws on TRBV28 and TRBJ1-1, and TRBD1 aligns with 8 junction nucleotides. The TCR was taken from a man older than 75 with acute or convalescent COVID-19. Sequencing input: peripheral blood. The DNA reads as follows: TGTGCCAGCAGTCCAGGGGGCTCCGGCACTGAAGCTTTCTTT. The resulting protein is CASSPGGSGTEAFF.